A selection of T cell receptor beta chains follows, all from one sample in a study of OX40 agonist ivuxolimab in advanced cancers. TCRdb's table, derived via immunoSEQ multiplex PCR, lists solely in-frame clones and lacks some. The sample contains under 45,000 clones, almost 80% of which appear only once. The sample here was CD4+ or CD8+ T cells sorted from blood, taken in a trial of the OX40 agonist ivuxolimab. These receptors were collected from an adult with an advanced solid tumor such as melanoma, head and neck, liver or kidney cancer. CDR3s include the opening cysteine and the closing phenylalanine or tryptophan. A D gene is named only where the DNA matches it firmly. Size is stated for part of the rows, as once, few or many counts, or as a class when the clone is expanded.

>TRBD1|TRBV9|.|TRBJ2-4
CASSPKPGTATLGANIQYF
TGTGCCAGCAGTCCAAAACCTGGGACAGCCACTTTAGGGGCAAACATTCAGTACTTC
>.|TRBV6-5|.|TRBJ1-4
CASRRWRSNEKLFF
TGTGCCAGCAGGAGGTGGAGATCTAATGAAAAACTGTTTTTT
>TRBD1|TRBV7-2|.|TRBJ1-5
CASSQYRDRSNQPQHF
TGTGCCAGCAGCCAATATAGGGACAGGAGCAATCAGCCCCAGCATTTT
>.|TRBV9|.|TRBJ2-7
CASSVGASSYEQYF
TGTGCCAGCAGCGTAGGGGCTAGCTCCTACGAGCAGTACTTC
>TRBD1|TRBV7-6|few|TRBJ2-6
CASSLTTGTGTAGANVLTF
TGTGCCAGCAGCTTAACGACCGGGACAGGGACGGCTGGGGCCAACGTCCTGACTTTC
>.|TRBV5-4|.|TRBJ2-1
CASSASDGGVYNEQFF
TGTGCCAGCAGCGCCTCGGACGGAGGAGTGTACAATGAGCAGTTCTTC
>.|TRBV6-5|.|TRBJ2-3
CASSYSGPLDTQYF
TGTGCCAGCAGTTACTCGGGACCTTTAGATACGCAGTATTTT
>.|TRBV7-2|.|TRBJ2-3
CASSLGLGSTDTQYF
TGTGCCAGCAGCTTAGGACTAGGAAGCACAGATACGCAGTATTTT
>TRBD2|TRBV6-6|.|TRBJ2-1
CASSYLAGAYNEQFF
TGTGCCAGCAGTTACTTAGCGGGGGCCTACAATGAGCAGTTCTTC
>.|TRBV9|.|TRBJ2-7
CASSVAVGDDEQYF
TGTGCCAGCAGCGTAGCTGTGGGGGACGACGAGCAGTACTTC
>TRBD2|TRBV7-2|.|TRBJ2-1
CASSSGTSLFHEQFF
TGTGCCAGCAGCTCCGGGACTAGCCTTTTCCATGAGCAGTTCTTC
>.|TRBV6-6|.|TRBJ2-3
CASSPSTDTQYF
TGTGCCAGCAGCCCTAGCACAGATACGCAGTATTTT
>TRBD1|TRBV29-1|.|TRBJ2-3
CSVDHRGGTDTQYF
TGCAGCGTTGATCACAGGGGCGGCACAGATACGCAGTATTTT
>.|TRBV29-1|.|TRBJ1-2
CSVAVRGNYGYTF
TGCAGCGTTGCGGTAAGGGGTAACTATGGCTACACCTTC
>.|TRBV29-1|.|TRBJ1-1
CSVEDRGLTSEAFF
TGCAGCGTTGAAGACCGGGGTCTAACTTCTGAAGCTTTCTTT
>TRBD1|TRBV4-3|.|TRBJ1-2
CASSQVHGQAYGYTF
TGCGCCAGCAGCCAAGTCCACGGACAGGCGTATGGCTACACCTTC
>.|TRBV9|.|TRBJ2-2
CASSVGRDPNTGELFF
TGTGCCAGCAGCGTTGGTAGGGACCCGAACACCGGGGAGCTGTTTTTT
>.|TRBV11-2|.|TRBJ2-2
CASSLVEGVMIRTGELFF
TGTGCCAGCAGCTTAGTTGAGGGGGTAATGATAAGGACCGGGGAGCTGTTTTTT
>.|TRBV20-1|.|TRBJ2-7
CSARDESLEYF
TGCAGTGCTAGAGATGAGAGTTTGGAGTACTTC
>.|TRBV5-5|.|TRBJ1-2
CASSLDQGNYGYTF
TGTGCCAGCAGCTTGGACCAGGGAAACTATGGCTACACCTTC
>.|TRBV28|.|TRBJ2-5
CASSSLKAVQETQYF
TGTGCCAGCAGTTCACTGAAGGCGGTACAAGAGACCCAGTACTTC
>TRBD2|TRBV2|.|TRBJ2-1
CASIYGTSGIWQFF
TGTGCCAGCATCTACGGGACTAGCGGGATATGGCAGTTCTTC